The rows below give T cell receptor beta chains drawn from one sample of a study of memory CD4+ T cells and cytomegalovirus serostatus. Using immunoSEQ multiplex PCR, the repertoire was profiled, and TCRdb retains in-frame clones only, with some absent. The repertoire holds 30,000 to 45,000 clones, with 79% as singletons. The sequencing input was memory CD4+ T cells from blood. The receptors were sampled from an adult in good health and CMV-seropositive. Each CDR3 is given with its conserved first and last residue. A D gene is named only where the DNA matches it firmly. Rows give clone size only sometimes, using once, few, many, or a class for an expanded clone.

clone_size	v_call	j_call	d_call	cdr3_aa	cdr3_nt
once	TRBV19	TRBJ1-5	-	CASKQTGSNQPQHF	TGTGCCAGCAAACAGACGGGAAGCAATCAGCCCCAGCATTTT
-	TRBV4-3	TRBJ1-6	TRBD1	CASSQHINRGHSPLHF	TGCGCCAGCAGCCAACATATCAACAGGGGCCATTCACCCCTCCACTTT
-	TRBV2	TRBJ1-6	-	CASSGDFDNSPLHF	TGTGCCAGCAGTGGGGACTTTGATAATTCACCCCTCCACTTT
-	TRBV28	TRBJ1-5	-	CASSLSTGGVQPQHF	TGTGCCAGCAGTTTATCGACCGGGGGGGTGCAGCCCCAGCATTTT
few	TRBV19	TRBJ2-7	-	CASSIGLGGYEQYF	TGTGCCAGTAGTATTGGGTTAGGTGGCTACGAGCAGTACTTC
-	TRBV28	TRBJ2-1	-	CASRAPAYNEQFF	TGTGCCAGCAGGGCCCCTGCCTACAATGAGCAGTTCTTC
-	TRBV4-2	TRBJ2-7	-	CASSPNGQGLLSEQYF	TGTGCCAGCAGCCCCAACGGGCAGGGACTCCTGAGCGAGCAGTACTTC
-	TRBV7-3	TRBJ2-1	-	CASSFGDSYNEQFF	TGTGCCAGCAGCTTCGGAGACAGTTACAATGAGCAGTTCTTC
-	TRBV28	TRBJ2-7	-	CASSGTSLGSYEQYF	TGTGCCAGCAGCGGAACTAGCCTGGGGAGCTACGAGCAGTACTTC
-	TRBV7-2	TRBJ2-1	TRBD2	CASSPGTSGLNEQFF	TGTGCCAGCAGCCCTGGGACTAGCGGACTCAATGAGCAGTTCTTC
-	TRBV7-6	TRBJ1-6	TRBD1	CASSLETGGAVEFGKNSPLHF	TGTGCCAGCAGCTTAGAGACAGGGGGCGCCGTGGAGTTTGGGAAAAATTCACCCCTCCACTTT
-	TRBV6-5	TRBJ1-6	-	CASSSVGQRYNSPLHF	TGTGCCAGCAGTTCCGTCGGACAGCGCTATAATTCACCCCTCCACTTT
-	TRBV4-2	TRBJ1-4	TRBD1	CASSQDPGQGLEKLFF	TGTGCCAGCAGCCAAGATCCCGGACAGGGGCTAGAAAAACTGTTTTTT
-	TRBV29-1	TRBJ1-1	-	CSVGSGWAMNTEAFF	TGCAGCGTTGGGTCAGGGTGGGCCATGAACACTGAAGCTTTCTTT
-	TRBV6-1	TRBJ1-1	-	CASSARYAFF	TGTGCCAGCAGCGCCCGTTATGCTTTCTTT
-	TRBV6-5	TRBJ1-4	-	CASSYRTGTRKEKLFF	TGTGCCAGCAGTTACCGAACAGGGACAAGGAAAGAAAAACTGTTTTTT
-	TRBV2	TRBJ2-7	TRBD1	CASSEAGGRREQYF	TGTGCCAGCAGTGAAGCAGGGGGCCGGAGGGAGCAGTACTTC
-	TRBV19	TRBJ1-5	TRBD1	CASSRTGTANNQPQHF	TGTGCCAGTAGTCGCACAGGGACAGCCAACAATCAGCCCCAGCATTTT
few	TRBV28	TRBJ2-5	-	CASSLVRGQVETQYF	TGTGCCAGCAGTTTAGTGCGGGGGCAGGTCGAGACCCAGTACTTC
-	TRBV7-2	TRBJ2-3	TRBD1	CASSPPGQGYTQYF	TGTGCCAGCAGCCCACCGGGACAGGGGTATACGCAGTATTTT
-	TRBV7-2	TRBJ2-3	-	CASSPDRGSTDTQYF	TGTGCCAGCAGCCCAGACCGGGGGAGTACAGATACGCAGTATTTT
-	TRBV7-3	TRBJ2-2	TRBD2	CASSLPALAGSPANTGELFF	TGTGCCAGCAGCTTACCCGCTTTAGCGGGAAGTCCCGCGAACACCGGGGAGCTGTTTTTT
-	TRBV27	TRBJ1-1	-	CASSFNEGTEAFF	TGTGCCAGCAGTTTCAATGAGGGCACTGAAGCTTTCTTT
-	TRBV19	TRBJ1-5	TRBD1	CAATGGWNQPQHF	TGTGCCGCAACAGGGGGCTGGAATCAGCCCCAGCATTTT
-	TRBV7-6	TRBJ2-3	TRBD2	CASSSTTGGTDTQYF	TGTGCCAGCAGCTCTACGACGGGAGGGACAGATACGCAGTATTTT
-	TRBV11-2	TRBJ1-2	-	CASSLVTARYANYGYTF	TGTGCCAGCAGCTTAGTAACAGCGCGTTATGCTAACTATGGCTACACCTTC
-	TRBV7-2	TRBJ2-1	-	CASSLEGGGAYSYNEQFF	TGTGCCAGCAGTCTAGAGGGCGGGGGCGCTTACTCCTACAATGAGCAGTTCTTC
-	TRBV7-9	TRBJ2-5	TRBD2	CASSLLAGAPGTQYF	TGTGCCAGCAGCTTACTAGCGGGGGCACCAGGAACCCAGTACTTC
-	TRBV5-4	TRBJ2-3	TRBD2	CASSLGGEGQEKHYF	TGTGCCAGCAGCTTGGGGGGGGAGGGCCAAGAGAAGCATTATTTT
-	TRBV5-1	TRBJ2-2	-	CASSLRGKQGTGELFF	TGCGCCAGCAGCTTAAGGGGAAAACAGGGCACCGGGGAGCTGTTTTTT
-	TRBV7-9	TRBJ2-7	-	CASSLTVEQYF	TGTGCCAGCAGCTTGACGGTAGAGCAGTACTTC
-	TRBV10-3	TRBJ2-1	-	CAISEEGGLNEQFF	TGTGCCATCAGTGAAGAGGGGGGGTTAAATGAGCAGTTCTTC
-	TRBV7-2	TRBJ2-7	-	CASSSPLPGDEQYF	TGTGCCAGCAGCTCCCCCCTACCCGGGGACGAGCAGTACTTC
-	TRBV10-3	TRBJ2-5	TRBD2	CAISDRTSGETQYF	TGTGCCATCAGTGATCGGACTAGCGGAGAGACCCAGTACTTC
once	TRBV29-1	TRBJ1-1	-	CSVLPRGNTEAFF	TGCAGCGTCCTCCCCCGGGGGAACACTGAAGCTTTCTTT
-	TRBV21-1	TRBJ2-7	-	CASSKAGPKVTYEQYF	TGTGCCAGCAGCAAAGCAGGGCCGAAAGTGACCTACGAGCAGTACTTC
-	TRBV6-1	TRBJ2-1	TRBD2	CASSDASGAYNEQFF	TGTGCCAGCAGTGACGCTAGCGGGGCCTACAATGAGCAGTTCTTC
-	TRBV7-2	TRBJ2-1	-	CASSSPAGPIYNEQFF	TGTGCCAGCAGCTCGCCAGCGGGCCCAATCTACAATGAGCAGTTCTTC
-	TRBV18	TRBJ2-5	-	CASSLRLSEETQYF	TGTGCCAGCTCACTCAGGCTCTCGGAAGAGACCCAGTACTTC
-	TRBV4-1	TRBJ1-2	TRBD1	CASSQSIGTGLGGYTF	TGCGCCAGCAGCCAATCCATCGGGACAGGTCTAGGGGGCTACACCTTC
once	TRBV2	TRBJ2-1	-	CASSQPGVEQFF	TGTGCCAGCAGTCAGCCCGGGGTTGAGCAGTTCTTC
-	TRBV27	TRBJ1-5	-	CASSLEGVNQPQHF	TGTGCCAGCAGTTTAGAAGGAGTAAATCAGCCCCAGCATTTT
-	TRBV5-6	TRBJ2-7	TRBD1	CASSFGRGITYEQYF	TGTGCCAGCAGCTTTGGCAGGGGGATCACCTACGAGCAGTACTTC
large	TRBV28	TRBJ1-5	-	CASSSQGRGNQPQHF	TGTGCCAGCAGTTCCCAGGGACGAGGCAATCAGCCCCAGCATTTT
once	TRBV5-6	TRBJ2-3	-	CASSNRKASTDTQYF	TGTGCCAGCAGCAATAGAAAAGCTAGCACAGATACGCAGTATTTT
-	TRBV5-1	TRBJ2-7	-	CASSREFPGDEQYF	TGCGCCAGCAGCAGAGAGTTTCCGGGCGACGAGCAGTACTTC
-	TRBV19	TRBJ1-5	-	CASSIGGGDQPQHF	TGTGCCAGTAGTATAGGGGGAGGCGATCAGCCCCAGCATTTT
few	TRBV25-1	TRBJ1-1	-	CASSDARGTEAFF	TGTGCCAGCAGTGATGCTCGAGGCACTGAAGCTTTCTTT
-	TRBV19	TRBJ2-1	TRBD2	CASSETSGGYNEQFF	TGTGCCAGTAGCGAGACTAGCGGGGGGTACAATGAGCAGTTCTTC
-	TRBV19	TRBJ2-1	TRBD2	CASRASRGGTYNEQFF	TGTGCCAGTCGCGCTAGTCGGGGGGGGACCTACAATGAGCAGTTCTTC